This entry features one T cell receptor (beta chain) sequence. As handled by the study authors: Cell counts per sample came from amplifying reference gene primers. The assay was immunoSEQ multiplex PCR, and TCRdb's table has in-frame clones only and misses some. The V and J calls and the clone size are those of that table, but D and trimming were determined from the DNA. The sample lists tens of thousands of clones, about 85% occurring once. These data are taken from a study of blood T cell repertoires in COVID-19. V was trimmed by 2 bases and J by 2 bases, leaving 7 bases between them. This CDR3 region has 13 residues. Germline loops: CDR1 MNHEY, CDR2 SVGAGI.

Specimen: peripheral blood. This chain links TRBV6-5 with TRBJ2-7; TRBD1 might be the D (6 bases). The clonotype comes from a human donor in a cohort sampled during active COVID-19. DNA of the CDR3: TGTGCCAGCAGTTACAACAGGGCCTACGAGCAGTACTTC. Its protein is CASSYNRAYEQYF.